This T cell receptor (beta chain) was recovered during a study of T cell responses to AZD1222 COVID-19 vaccine. This table comes from immunoSEQ multiplex PCR, and its TCRdb copy is limited to in-frame clones, with some not included. The data show about 140,000 clones, about four fifths seen once. Germline lookup yields CDR1 SNHLY and CDR2 FYNNEI. The CDR3 runs to 14 residues. The germline V and J ends were trimmed by 7 bases and 0 bases, with 10 bases remaining between them. This receptor was taken from an adult in good health. J is TRBJ1-3 and V is TRBV2, with D unresolved. The specimen was peripheral blood, collected on day 0 of AZD1222 vaccination. The CDR3 spells CASKTDYSGNTIYF. The CDR3 DNA reads as TGTGCCAGCAAGACGGATTACTCTGGAAACACCATATATTTT.